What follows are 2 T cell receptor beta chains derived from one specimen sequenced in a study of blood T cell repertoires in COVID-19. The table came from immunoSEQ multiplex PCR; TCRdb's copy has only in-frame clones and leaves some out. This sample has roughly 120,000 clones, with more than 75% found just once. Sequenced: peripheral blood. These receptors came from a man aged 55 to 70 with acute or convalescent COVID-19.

The CDR3 is CASSQDQGSYNEQFF. The CDR3, as DNA: TGCGCCAGCAGCCAAGATCAGGGGTCCTACAATGAGCAGTTCTTC. The genes are TRBV4-3 and TRBJ2-1; D is perhaps TRBD1 (6 bases). Germline V lookup: CDR1 LGHNA, CDR2 YSLEER. Trimming shortened V by 0 bases and J by 1 base, and 7 bases separated the two germline ends. The CDR3 has 15 amino acids.

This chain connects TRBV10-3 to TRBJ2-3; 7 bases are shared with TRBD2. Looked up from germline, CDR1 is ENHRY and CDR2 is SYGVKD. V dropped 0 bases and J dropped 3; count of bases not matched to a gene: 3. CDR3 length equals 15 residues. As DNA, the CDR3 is TGTGCCATCAGTGAGTCTCGGCGGGAGACAGATACGCAGTATTTT. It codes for CAISESRRETDTQYF.